These 2 T cell receptor beta chains share one sample of origin, sequenced in a study of T cell responses to AZD1222 COVID-19 vaccine. This table comes from immunoSEQ multiplex PCR, and its TCRdb copy is limited to in-frame clones, with some not included. The sample lists 70,000 to 90,000 clones, around 86% occurring once. Source: peripheral blood, taken 28 days after the second AZD1222 dose. These receptors all come from an adult who received the AZD1222 COVID-19 vaccine.

The CDR3 here is CASTPRAALGEQYF. Written as DNA, the CDR3 is TGTGCCAGTACCCCCCGGGCGGCGCTGGGCGAGCAGTACTTC. V gene TRBV19 combines with J gene TRBJ2-7; D ambiguous. Germline lookup yields CDR1 LNHDA and CDR2 SQIVND (reference sequence). This CDR3 contains 14 residues. Deletions cut 7 bases from V and 6 bases from J, with 19 bases between.

In DNA form, the CDR3 reads TGCGCCAGCAGCCAACGATCGGGACAGCTTTACGAGCAGTACTTC. Protein: CASSQRSGQLYEQYF. The J gene is TRBJ2-7, the V gene TRBV4-1; 7 nucleotides match TRBD1. In germline, CDR1 is MGHRA, CDR2 YSYEKL. Trimming took 2 bases from V and 4 from J; bases not matched to a gene: 8. The CDR3 runs to 15 residues.